The source of this TCR beta chain is a study of blood T cells in healthy people across ages. It was with a sample-barcoded 5' primer and a J-beta primer mix that a second PCR of roughly 7 to 12 cycles was run. One entry per CDR3 protein, called by TCRdb with MiXCR from the 5' RACE reads. The sample contains 650,000 to 1,000,000 distinct CDR3 sequences, 30% to 45% of which appear only once. Trimming removed 0 bases at V and 4 bases at J, with 3 bases between. The CDR3 loop spans 12 amino acids. CDR1 ENHRY and CDR2 SYGVKD come from the germline V gene. A note on this clonotype: No antigen is known for it.

Study observations and caveats: It was found that TCR beta diversity correlated strongly with the percentage of naive T cells. Estimates of diversity drawn from one million T cells were considered underestimates.

This chain links TRBV10-3 with TRBJ2-5; D unresolved. Sequenced: blood. The source of this sequence is a man aged 18 to 35 in good health. The CDR3 DNA sequence: TGTGCCATCAGTGAGTCGTCAGAGACCCAGTACTTC. It is translated as CAISESSETQYF.